The 21 T cell receptor beta chains presented below share a single source sample, sequenced in a study of blood T cells in healthy people across ages. A J-beta primer mix and a sample-barcoded 5' primer were used in a second PCR of roughly 7 to 12 cycles. MiXCR, applied by TCRdb to the 5' RACE reads, yields one record per CDR3 protein. Found here are hundreds of thousands of distinct CDR3 sequences, 49% of them singletons; the top ten hold under 35%. Sequencing used blood. Receptors originate from a woman aged 60-70 years in good health.

There are a few counts of this clonotype. The chain joins TRBV6-2 or TRBV6-3 to TRBJ2-1; D possibly corresponds to TRBD2 (7 bases). CDR3 length equals 17 residues. Trimming removed 6 bases from V and 4 bases from J, with 22 bases in between. Germline V gives CDR1 MNHEY, CDR2 SVGEGT. The chain's CDR3 is CASRDSPKSGTYNEQFF. Written as DNA, the CDR3 is TGTGCCAGCAGGGACAGCCCCAAGAGCGGGACTTACAATGAGCAGTTCTTC.

This chain connects TRBV20-1 to TRBJ2-1; D unclear. Germline V gene sequence: CDR1 DFQATT, CDR2 SNEGSKA (reference sequence). The CDR3 runs to 16 residues. Trimming removed 3 bases from V and 8 bases from J, with 23 bases in between. As DNA, the CDR3 is TGCAGTGCTAGGGCAAGTCGGGCTAGAATGCTCTATGAGCAGTTCTTC. Its protein product is CSARASRARMLYEQFF.

This sequence joins TRBV29-1 and TRBJ2-1; D is undetermined. CDR1 and CDR2 (germline): SQVTM, ANQGSEA. The CDR3 sequence is 13 residues long. Trimming took off 6 bases at V and 0 bases at J, with 9 bases between the two ends. In nucleotides, the CDR3 is TGCAGCGTAGCCAGGCTCTCCTACAATGAGCAGTTCTTC. The encoded protein is CSVARLSYNEQFF.

This sequence joins TRBV3-1 and TRBJ1-2, with D possibly being TRBD1 (5 bases). V lost 5 bases to trimming and J lost 2 bases, with 15 bases between them. The germline gives CDR1 LGHDT, CDR2 YNNKEL (reference sequence). The CDR3 consists of 15 residues. The CDR3 DNA sequence: TGTGCCAGCAGCTTTGGGGGAGGGTCAAACTATGGCTACACCTTC. Protein: CASSFGGGSNYGYTF.

This clonotype was counted a few times. This chain uses TRBV5-1 with TRBJ2-4; TRBD1 matches at 8 bases. The CDR3 consists of 20 residues. J was trimmed by 2 bases and V by 4 bases; bases with no gene match: 20. CDR1 is SGHRS, CDR2 YFSETQ, per germline. The CDR3 protein is CASSLMGQGASGTSKNIQYF. The CDR3 region has the DNA TGCGCCAGCAGCCTCATGGGGCAGGGGGCCTCCGGGACGTCCAAAAACATTCAGTACTTC. Complete variable domain (other parts from reference TRBV5-1 and TRBJ2-4): KAGVTQTPRYLIKTRGQQVTLSCSPISGHRSVSWYQQTPGQGLQFLFEYFSETQRNKGNFPGRFSGRQFSNSRSEMNVSTLELGDSALYLCASSLMGQGASGTSKNIQYFGAGTRLSVL.

This chain uses TRBV25-1 with TRBJ1-6; D not certain. Looked up from germline, CDR1 is MGHDK and CDR2 is SYGVNS. V dropped 4 bases and J dropped 10 bases, with 14 bases sitting between them. The CDR3 sequence is 14 residues long. Here the CDR3 reads CASSGPGGYSPLHF. DNA for the CDR3: TGTGCCAGCAGTGGACCGGGAGGATACTCACCCCTCCACTTT. The entire variable domain, with the rest obtained from reference TRBV25-1 and TRBJ1-6, is as follows: EADIYQTPRYLVIGTGKKITLECSQTMGHDKMYWYQQDPGMELHLIHYSYGVNSTEKGDLSSESTVSRIRTEHFPLTLESARPSHTSQYLCASSGPGGYSPLHFGNGTRLTVT.

The chain is built from TRBV6-2 or TRBV6-3 and TRBJ2-7, with a weak D call TRBD2 (6 bases). Germline CDR1 and CDR2: MNHEY and SVGEGT. V dropped 4 bases and J dropped 2 bases, with 18 bases sitting between them. The CDR3 loop spans 16 amino acids. The chain's CDR3 is CASSSQKREATYEQYF. The CDR3 DNA reads as TGTGCCAGCAGTTCGCAAAAAAGGGAGGCTACCTACGAGCAGTACTTC.

In the case of this clonotype: This clone may be a read error of a much larger clone one base away. The chain has TRBV7-9 and TRBJ1-2; D possibly corresponds to TRBD1 (5 bases). Germline CDR1 reads SEHNR; CDR2 reads FQNEAQ (reference sequence). This CDR3 comprises 15 residues. With 5 bases removed from V and 2 bases from J, the gap between germline ends came to 15 bases. Here the CDR3 reads CASSPKGRVNYGYTF. The CDR3 DNA follows: TGTGCCAGCAGCCCCAAGGGACGGGTAAACTATGGCTACACCTTC. The full variable domain, its missing parts supplied by reference TRBV7-9 and TRBJ1-2, is DTGVSQNPRHKITKRGQNVTFRCDPISEHNRLYWYRQTLGQGPEFLTYFQNEAQLEKSRLLSDRFSAERPKGSFSTLEIQRTEQGDSAMYLCASSPKGRVNYGYTFGSGTRLTVV.

Comment on this clonotype: This clone may be a read error of a much larger clone one base away. The gene calls are TRBV29-1 and TRBJ2-7; D assignment may be TRBD1 or TRBD2 (5 bases each). Germline CDR1 and CDR2: SQVTM and ANQGSEA. Trimming left V 4 bases short and J 6 bases short, with 19 bases between. The CDR3 spans 14 residues. CDR3 residues: CSVGGPGRRGEQYF. The CDR3 nucleotides are TGCAGCGTTGGGGGACCGGGACGCCGGGGCGAGCAGTACTTC.

The chain recombines TRBV20-1 with TRBJ1-4; D is unresolved. CDR1 DFQATT and CDR2 SNEGSKA come from the germline V gene (reference sequence). CDR3 length: 15 residues. The V gene lost 3 bases and the J gene lost 0 bases, with 11 bases spanning the gap. The CDR3 region has the DNA TGCAGTGCTAGTCGTGGATCCGCAACTAATGAAAAACTGTTTTTT. Residues: CSASRGSATNEKLFF.

Notes on this clonotype: This sequence may be a read error, since a much larger clone differs from it by one base. The chain is built from TRBV7-3 and TRBJ2-7, with a weak D call TRBD2 (6 bases). Germline CDR1 and CDR2: SGHTA and FQGTGA. V was shortened by 5 bases and J by 3 bases, with 14 bases between the two germline ends. There are 14 residues in the CDR3. The CDR3 loop is CASSVSGEDYEQYF. The CDR3 coding sequence is TGTGCCAGCAGCGTATCGGGGGAGGACTACGAGCAGTACTTC.

The chain uses TRBV7-8 and TRBJ1-2; 11 bases are shared with TRBD1. The V and J ends lost 5 bases and 5 bases, in that order; junction bases with no gene match: 7. Germline CDR1 and CDR2: SGHVS and FQNEAQ. This CDR3 region has 15 residues. The CDR3 sequence: CASSQDRGLRYGYTF. The CDR3, as DNA: TGTGCCAGCAGCCAGGACAGGGGGCTACGATATGGCTACACCTTC.

The chain is built from TRBV30 and TRBJ2-5; D might be TRBD2 (5 bases). CDR1 and CDR2 (germline): GTSNPN, SVGIG (reference sequence). This CDR3 region has 15 residues. The V end was cut by 1 base, the J end by 5 bases, with 17 bases between. Written as DNA, the CDR3 is TGTGCCTGGAGTGAGAGGGCCTTATACGGGGAGACCCAGTACTTC. Its translation: CAWSERALYGETQYF.

This sequence joins TRBV7-9 and TRBJ2-7; 7 bases agree with TRBD1. CDR3 size: 16 residues. The ends lost 5 bases at V and 1 base at J; junction bases unmatched: 11. From germline, CDR1 is SEHNR and CDR2 FQNEAQ (reference sequence). CDR3 amino acids: CASSPNHRGMSYEQYF. The CDR3 nucleotides are TGTGCCAGCAGCCCAAACCACAGGGGTATGTCCTACGAGCAGTACTTC. The full variable domain, rest sourced from reference TRBV7-9 and TRBJ2-7, is DTGVSQNPRHKITKRGQNVTFRCDPISEHNRLYWYRQTLGQGPEFLTYFQNEAQLEKSRLLSDRFSAERPKGSFSTLEIQRTEQGDSAMYLCASSPNHRGMSYEQYFGPGTRLTVT.

The chain joins TRBV6-6 to TRBJ2-1; D is perhaps TRBD2 (5 bases). This CDR3 comprises 13 residues. V was clipped by 7 bases and J by 7 bases, with 14 bases between them. From germline, CDR1 is MNHNY and CDR2 SVGAGI (reference sequence). CDR3 coding DNA: TGTGCCAGCAATGCCTTTGGGAGTAATGAGCAGTTCTTC. Translated: CASNAFGSNEQFF.

V gene TRBV18 combines with J gene TRBJ2-7; 9 bases fit TRBD2. The DNA matches TRBJ2-5 better at its end, which makes the J call doubtful. The CDR3 length is 14 residues. Germline V gene sequence: CDR1 KGHSH, CDR2 LQKENI. Written as DNA, the CDR3 is TGTGCCAGCTCACCGCGGGAGGGTGGAGAGACCCAGTACTTC. Its protein product is CASSPREGGETQYF.

The chain combines TRBV6-5 with TRBJ1-1; D is unresolved. This CDR3 contains 14 residues. V was pared by 8 bases and J by 1 base, with 14 bases between. CDR1 and CDR2 (germline): MNHEY, SVGAGI. In DNA, the CDR3 is TGTGCCAGCCAGTCTCGCTCGGGGAACACTGAAGCTTTCTTT. Its protein is CASQSRSGNTEAFF.

This rearrangement joins TRBV27 to TRBJ2-5; 8 nucleotides agree with TRBD1. V trimming: 6 bases; J trimming: 4 bases; junction bases outside the gene matches: 10. The V gene's germline CDR1 is MNHEY and CDR2 SMNVEV (reference sequence). CDR3 length equals 15 residues. The CDR3: CASSIGQGARETQYF. The CDR3 coding sequence is TGTGCCAGCAGCATCGGGCAGGGGGCGCGAGAGACCCAGTACTTC.

This clonotype appeared a few times. The gene calls are TRBV7-2 and TRBJ2-7, with D perhaps being TRBD1 or TRBD2 (9 bases each). Per germline, CDR1 SGHTA and CDR2 FQGNSA. The germline V and J ends were trimmed by 5 bases and 6 bases, with 17 bases remaining between them. The CDR3 runs to 14 residues. The CDR3 sequence is CASSPSGTGFEQYF. DNA of the CDR3: TGTGCCAGCAGCCCTAGCGGGACAGGGTTCGAGCAGTACTTC.

The gene calls are TRBV9 and TRBJ1-1; possible D gene TRBD1, 5 bases. The germline CDR1 and CDR2 sequences are SGDLS and YYNGEE. The CDR3 extends over 15 amino acids. V was clipped by 1 base and J by 4 bases, with 14 bases between them. CDR3 DNA: TGTGCCAGCAGCGTACAGGGAGCTTTGGGCACTGAAGCTTTCTTT. Translation gives CASSVQGALGTEAFF.

This clonotype was found a few times. This chain links TRBV7-9 with TRBJ2-7; D is possibly TRBD2 (6 bases). Trimming took 0 bases from V and 3 from J, leaving 12 bases between them. The CDR3 contains 15 residues. Per the germline V gene, CDR1 is SEHNR and CDR2 is FQNEAQ (reference sequence). The CDR3 region is CASSLAGGPNYEQYF. Here the CDR3 DNA reads TGTGCCAGCAGCTTAGCGGGGGGTCCCAACTACGAGCAGTACTTC.